The present T cell receptor (beta chain) was sequenced within a study of T cell responses to AZD1222 COVID-19 vaccine. About this clone: Its antigen remains unknown.

Study-wide results and limits: Donor demographics were predominantly white British with a female majority; clonal diversity may be underestimated.

Method: immunoSEQ multiplex PCR; TCRdb's copy keeps in-frame clones and lacks some. Of 100,000 or so clones in the sample, around 87% were seen once. Germline CDR1 and CDR2: SGHDN and FVKESK. This CDR3 is built from 14 residues. V dropped 1 base and J dropped 4 bases, with 10 bases sitting between them. This chain links TRBV14 with TRBJ1-1; D unresolved. The sequencing used peripheral blood, collected on day 0 of AZD1222 vaccination. The sequence came from an adult in good health. As DNA, the CDR3 is TGTGCCAGCAGCCAAGCAATAGCGGGCACTGAAGCTTTCTTT. It translates to CASSQAIAGTEAFF.